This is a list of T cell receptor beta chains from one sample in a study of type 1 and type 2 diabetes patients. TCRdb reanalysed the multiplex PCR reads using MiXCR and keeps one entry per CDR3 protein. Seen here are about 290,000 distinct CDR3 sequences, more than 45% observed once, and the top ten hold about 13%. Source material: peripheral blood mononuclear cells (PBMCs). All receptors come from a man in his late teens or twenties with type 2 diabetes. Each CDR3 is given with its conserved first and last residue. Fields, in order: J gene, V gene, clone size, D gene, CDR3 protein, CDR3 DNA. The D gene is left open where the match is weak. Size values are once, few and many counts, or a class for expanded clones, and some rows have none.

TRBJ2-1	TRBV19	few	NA	CASSSGTTYNEQFF	TGTGCCAGTAGTAGCGGGACCACCTACAATGAGCAGTTCTTC
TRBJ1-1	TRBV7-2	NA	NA	CASSLVARDTEAFF	TGTGCCAGCAGCTTAGTGGCCAGGGACACTGAAGCTTTCTTT
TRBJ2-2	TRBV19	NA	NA	CASSMFQNTGELFF	TGTGCCAGTAGTATGTTTCAGAACACCGGGGAGCTGTTTTTT
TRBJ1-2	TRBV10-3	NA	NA	CAISETTRPDYGYTF	TGTGCCATCAGTGAAACGACACGGCCGGACTATGGCTACACCTTC
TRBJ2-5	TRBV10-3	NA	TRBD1	CAISDGTGGKETQYF	TGTGCCATCAGCGACGGGACAGGGGGAAAAGAGACCCAGTACTTC
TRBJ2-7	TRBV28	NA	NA	CASSDPTYEQYF	TGTGCCAGCAGCGACCCCACCTACGAGCAGTACTTC
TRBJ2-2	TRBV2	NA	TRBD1	CASRQGESGELIF	TGTGCCAGCAGACAGGGGGAATCCGGGGAGCTGATTTTT
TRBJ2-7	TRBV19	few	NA	CASSGDHKNPYEQYF	TGTGCCAGTAGTGGAGACCATAAGAACCCCTACGAGCAGTACTTC
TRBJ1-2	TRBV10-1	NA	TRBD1	CASSDYAGGRGYTF	TGCGCCAGCAGTGACTACGCAGGGGGTCGAGGCTACACCTTC
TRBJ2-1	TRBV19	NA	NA	CASSIPSSPTYSSYNEQFF	TGTGCCAGTAGTATACCTTCTAGCCCCACCTATAGCTCCTACAATGAGCAGTTCTTC
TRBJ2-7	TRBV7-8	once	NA	CASSQTSGYEQYF	TGTGCCAGCAGCCAAACGTCGGGCTACGAGCAGTACTTC
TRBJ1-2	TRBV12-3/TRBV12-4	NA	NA	CASSLIGGHKGYTF	TGTGCCAGCAGCTTAATCGGGGGGCATAAAGGCTACACCTTC
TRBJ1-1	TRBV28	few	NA	CASSVLRGNTEAFF	TGTGCCAGCAGTGTCTTAAGGGGAAACACTGAAGCTTTCTTT
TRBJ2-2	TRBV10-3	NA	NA	CAISESGPGKNTGELFF	TGTGCCATCAGTGAGTCGGGACCCGGTAAAAACACCGGGGAGCTGTTTTTT
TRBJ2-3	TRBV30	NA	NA	CAWSVQLARITDKQYF	TGTGCCTGGAGCGTACAGCTAGCGCGGATCACAGATAAGCAGTATTTT
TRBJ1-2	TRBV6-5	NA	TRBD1	CATSPSGQGPNYGYTF	TGTGCCACTTCCCCAAGCGGACAGGGCCCTAACTATGGCTACACCTTC
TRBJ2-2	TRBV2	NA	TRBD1	CASSEGQGVIVSGELFF	TGTGCCAGCAGTGAAGGTCAGGGGGTCATTGTTTCCGGGGAGCTGTTTTTT
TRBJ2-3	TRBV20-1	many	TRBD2	CSARDLAGGPDTQYF	TGCAGTGCTAGAGACCTAGCGGGAGGCCCAGATACGCAGTATTTT
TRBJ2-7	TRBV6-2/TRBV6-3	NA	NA	CASSFFRGIDYEQYF	TGTGCCAGCAGTTTCTTCAGGGGTATTGACTACGAGCAGTACTTC
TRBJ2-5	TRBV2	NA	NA	CASSPGAGPQETQYF	TGTGCCAGCAGCCCCGGGGCGGGACCTCAAGAGACCCAGTACTTC
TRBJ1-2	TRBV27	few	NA	CASSMGASYGYTF	TGTGCCAGCAGTATGGGTGCTAGCTATGGCTACACCTTC
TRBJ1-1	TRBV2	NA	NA	CASSIYFRQVNTEAFF	TGTGCCAGCAGTATCTATTTTAGACAGGTTAACACTGAAGCTTTCTTT
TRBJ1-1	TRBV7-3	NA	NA	CASSSRRGSTEAFF	TGTGCCAGCAGCTCACGGCGAGGGAGCACTGAAGCTTTCTTC
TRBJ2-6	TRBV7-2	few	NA	CASTLRSSGGANVLTF	TGTGCCAGCACCTTACGTAGTTCGGGAGGGGCCAACGTCCTGACTTTC
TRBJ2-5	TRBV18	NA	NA	CASSPPPPKETQYF	TGTGCCAGCTCACCACCGCCCCCCAAAGAGACCCAGTACTTC
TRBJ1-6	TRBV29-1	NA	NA	CSVGATGNSPLHF	TGCAGCGTCGGGGCGACTGGTAATTCACCCCTCCACTTT
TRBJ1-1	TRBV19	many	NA	CASSGVYNTEAFF	TGTGCCAGTAGCGGGGTATATAACACTGAAGCTTTCTTT
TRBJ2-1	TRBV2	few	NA	CASSEVGRDDDEQFF	TGTGCCAGCAGTGAAGTGGGCAGGGATGACGATGAGCAGTTCTTC
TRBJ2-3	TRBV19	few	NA	CASSSWDTQYF	TGTGCCAGTAGTTCTTGGGATACGCAGTATTTT
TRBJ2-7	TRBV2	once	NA	CASRVHEQYF	TGTGCCAGCCGAGTCCACGAGCAGTACTTC
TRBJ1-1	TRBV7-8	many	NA	CASRNREGVTEAFF	TGTGCCAGCAGGAACAGGGAAGGAGTCACTGAAGCTTTCTTT
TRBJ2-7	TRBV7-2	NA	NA	CASSAKRRPSYEQYF	TGTGCCAGCAGCGCTAAGAGGAGGCCATCCTACGAGCAGTACTTC
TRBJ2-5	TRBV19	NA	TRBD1	CASSGAGTAEETQYF	TGTGCCAGTAGCGGGGCCGGGACAGCCGAAGAGACCCAGTACTTC
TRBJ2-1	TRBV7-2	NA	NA	CASSPTREEQFF	TGTGCCAGCAGCCCCACTAGAGAGGAGCAGTTCTTC
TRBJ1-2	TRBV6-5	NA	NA	CAISGTNYNYGYTF	TGTGCCATCAGTGGGACAAATTACAACTATGGCTACACCTTC
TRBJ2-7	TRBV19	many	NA	CASSMGGAEYEQYF	TGTGCCAGTAGTATGGGCGGGGCTGAATACGAGCAGTACTTC
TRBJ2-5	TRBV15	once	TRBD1	CATSRGMDRGQETQYF	TGTGCCACCAGCAGGGGGATGGACAGGGGCCAAGAGACCCAGTACTTC
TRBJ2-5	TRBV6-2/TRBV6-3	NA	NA	CASIPGVEGETQYF	TGTGCCAGCATACCTGGGGTGGAGGGGGAGACCCAGTACTTC
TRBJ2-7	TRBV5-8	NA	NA	CASSLESGREQYF	TGCGCCAGCAGCTTGGAGAGTGGAAGGGAGCAGTACTTC
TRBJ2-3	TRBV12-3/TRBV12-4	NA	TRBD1	CASSLGDRVLDTQYF	TGTGCCAGCAGTTTAGGGGACAGGGTATTAGATACGCAGTATTTT
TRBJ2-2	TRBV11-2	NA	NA	CASSAQTSNTGELFF	TGTGCCAGCAGCGCTCAGACTTCGAACACCGGGGAGCTGTTTTTT
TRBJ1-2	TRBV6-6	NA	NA	CASSDPSFYGYTF	TGTGCCAGCAGTGATCCCTCCTTTTATGGCTACACCTTC
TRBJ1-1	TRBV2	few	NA	CASSDGTSEPEAFF	TGTGCCAGCAGTGACGGTACCAGCGAGCCTGAAGCTTTCTTT
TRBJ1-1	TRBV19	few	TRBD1	CASSAQGGTEAFF	TGTGCCAGTAGTGCACAGGGGGGCACTGAAGCTTTCTTT
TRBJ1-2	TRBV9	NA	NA	CASSVEGLRGGGYTF	TGTGCCAGCAGCGTAGAAGGACTCCGTGGTGGTGGCTACACCTTC
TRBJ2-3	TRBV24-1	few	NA	CATSDQGGLTDTQYF	TGTGCCACCAGTGACCAGGGGGGCCTCACAGATACGCAGTATTTT